Shown below are 3 T cell receptor beta chains from a single sample sequenced in a study of radiotherapy plus CTLA-4 blockade in lung cancer. Produced via immunoSEQ multiplex PCR; TCRdb's table is partial and in-frame only. The sample has some 98,000 clones, 80% to 85% seen once. The sample here was peripheral blood, taken from a patient treated with radiotherapy plus ipilimumab. Receptors originate from a human donor with non-small cell lung cancer who had a partial response to radiotherapy plus ipilimumab.

The V gene is TRBV5-4, the J gene TRBJ2-7; TRBD2 matches at 7 bases. The CDR3 runs to 16 residues. V dropped 4 bases and J dropped 5; count of bases not matched to a gene: 15. The germline V gene has CDR1 SGHNT and CDR2 YYREEE (reference sequence). The CDR3 spells CASSGLIGGRADEQYF. The CDR3 coding sequence is TGTGCCAGCAGCGGGTTAATAGGAGGGAGGGCGGACGAGCAGTACTTC.

This chain uses TRBV6-1 with TRBJ2-2; TRBD2 agrees at 7 bases. After removal of 1 base from V and 6 bases from J, the junction contained 14 bases not matched to a gene. The CDR3 spans 18 residues. Germline loops: CDR1 MNHNS, CDR2 SASEGT. CDR3 nucleotides: TGTGCCAGCAGTGAAGGGGCGGGAGAGCGGGACGGTGCCGGGGAGCTGTTTTTT. Encoded protein: CASSEGAGERDGAGELFF.

The V and J genes are TRBV7-3 and TRBJ2-2; TRBD1 agrees at 7 bases. V shed 4 bases, J shed 4 bases, and the junction held 6 bases outside the gene matches. The CDR3 length is 15 residues. Germline CDR1 SGHTA, CDR2 FQGTGA. The CDR3, as DNA: TGTGCCAGCAGCTCCACAGGGGTGAGCACCGGGGAGCTGTTTTTT. This gives the protein CASSSTGVSTGELFF. Filled out from reference TRBV7-3 and TRBJ2-2, the complete variable domain reads GAGVSQTPSNKVTEKGKYVELRCDPISGHTALYWYRQSLGQGPEFLIYFQGTGAADDSGLPNDRFFAVRPEGSVSTLKIQRTERGDSAVYLCASSSTGVSTGELFFGEGSRLTVL.